The sequence of this T cell receptor beta chain was determined in a study of T cell responses to AZD1222 COVID-19 vaccine. Study-level background: Pooled samples include second doses given at about 4 or 12 weeks. General study results and limits: Donors were largely white British and mainly female; clonal diversity was possibly underestimated. At baseline, just five to seven AZD1222 recipients tested seropositive.

A note on this clone: Antigen unknown.

This CDR3 has 15 residues. With 3 bases clipped from V and 6 bases from J, the junction kept 6 bases outside the gene matches. Germline CDR1 is KGHDR and CDR2 is SFDVKD. TCRdb's copy holds only in-frame clones and misses some; the assay was immunoSEQ multiplex PCR. This sample has over 65,000 clones, with about 90% found just once. The receptor's source is an adult in good health. This specimen consisted of peripheral blood, obtained on day 0 of AZD1222 vaccination. The V call is TRBV24-1, the J call TRBJ1-5; 8 bases map to TRBD1. This CDR3 reads CATSDTRGTGQPQHF. The CDR3 region has the DNA TGTGCCACCAGTGATACACGGGGGACAGGTCAGCCCCAGCATTTT.